This T cell receptor (beta chain) was sequenced during a study of blood T cell repertoires in COVID-19. Study information: COVID-19 samples collected from the United States, Italy and Spain covered acute and convalescent phases. In each case, the material was cDNA or gDNA derived from T cells, B-cell-depleted T cells, or PBMCs.

Per the original methods: Scientists estimated how many nucleated cells there were by amplifying reference gene primers. Profiling relied on immunoSEQ multiplex PCR, and the TCRdb table lists in-frame clones only, not all of them. D and trimming come from the DNA, and the V and J calls and clone size come from that table. This table holds 150,000 to 200,000 clones, more than 75% found once. The Seattle patients joined while their infection was active and were tracked longitudinally afterward. Trimming stripped 3 bases from V and 6 bases from J, with 15 bases between. This CDR3 has 14 residues. Germline V gene lookup returns CDR1 MDHEN and CDR2 SYDVKM.

The chain combines TRBV28 with TRBJ2-7; possibly TRBD2 for D (7 bases). This sequence originates from a woman in her thirties or forties with COVID-19, enrolled during active disease. Specimen: peripheral blood. Here the CDR3 DNA reads TGTGCCAGCAGTTTTAGAGGGAGGGGGGTCGAGCAGTACTTC. The encoded protein is CASSFRGRGVEQYF.